This TCR beta chain came from a study of blood T cell repertoires in COVID-19. Authors' methods: Using reference gene primer amplification, nucleated cell counts were estimated. Assay: immunoSEQ multiplex PCR; the TCRdb copy retains only in-frame clones and omits some. Clonal size and the V and J genes are those of that table, whereas D and trimming came from the DNA. The table lists 63,000 or so clones, 88% of them singletons. This TCR was recovered from a human donor in a cohort sampled during active COVID-19. The sample was peripheral blood.

The CDR3 DNA is TGTGCCAGTACTAGCGGGATAATAGGACACATGGATACGCAGTATTTT. This gives the protein CASTSGIIGHMDTQYF. V usage is TRBV19 and J usage is TRBJ2-3; TRBD2 matches at 9 bases. Trimming at V came to 7 bases and at J to 6 bases, leaving 14 bases not matched to a gene. Per germline, CDR1 LNHDA and CDR2 SQIVND (reference sequence). There are 16 residues in the CDR3.